This TCR beta chain was sequenced for a study of cytomegalovirus exposure and HLA in healthy donors (dated 2017 in TCRdb). A note on the overall study: An earlier analysis of roughly 570 of the donors reported 276 Gb of sequence data and 95 million to 130 million unique TCR beta sequences obtained from around 190 million T cells. An early release that covered around 590 HLA-typed donors contained about 300 gigabases of sequencing data and about 93 million unique TCR sequences. The genetic ancestry cluster associated with self-reported Caucasian donors included roughly four fifths of the roughly 400 genotyped donors. The study was designed to test whether signatures of past pathogen exposure could be identified by cataloging public T cell receptors. The study used immunosequencing to profile the T cell repertoires of 666 subjects and linked those repertoires to cytomegalovirus serostatus. A separate validation cohort of over 95 different subjects was used in addition to the approximately 670-subject first cohort. The study combined high-throughput TCR immunosequencing, statistical association of individual TCRs with disease status, and machine learning to predict cytomegalovirus infection status. In a later analysis, previously published TCR beta repertoires from 666 donors were re-analyzed and high-resolution HLA genotyping was added so that TCR occurrence patterns could be studied. In the later analysis, no new phenotypic data were used to find candidate immune exposures; instead, reliance was placed on TCR beta sequences and their occurrence across donors. An earlier analysis of roughly 600 of the donors used high-throughput TCR beta sequencing to judge whether each TCR beta V gene segment behaved as functional or pseudogenic. Alongside the repertoire data, information on donor age, sex, ethnicity and CMV serostatus was compiled. In a later genetic analysis, genome-wide SNP genotypes for 398 of the 666 donors were used, and that subset was treated as a discovery cohort. Every discovery cohort repertoire had been produced on one sequencing platform. Class I and class II HLA loci were covered by the typing at four-digit resolution. Typing coverage varied by locus: about 629-640 donors for A, B, C, DRB1 and DQB1; roughly 520 for DQA1; nearly 610 for DPA1; 450 to 480 for DPB1. Roughly 5 DR-DQ haplotypes were handled as single units for association and clustering because linkage in the cohort was strong. Among under 450 genotyped donors of the cohort, an average of approximately 240,000 unique TCR beta nucleotide sequences were sequenced per donor, about a sixth of them non-productive. Results the study describes overall, beyond this receptor: Strong co-occurrence of HLA alleles, especially DR and DQ, made assigning TCR associations to individual alleles difficult. The study listed over 150 TCR beta chains as associated with cytomegalovirus. Compared with equally common non-associated chains, HLA-associated TCR beta chains in a later analysis were more clonally expanded and had lower generation probabilities. The cohort was sequenced for TCR beta chains only, and without alpha or paired-chain data the features that could be detected were limited. A few of the identified cytomegalovirus-associated TCR beta chains were confirmed in vitro to be specific for cytomegalovirus antigens. A later genetic analysis associated a missense DCLRE1C variant with V-gene and J-gene trimming of TCR beta chains, and an independent cohort replicated the association. Broadly in line with IMGT annotations, most TCR beta V segments showed up in productive rearrangements about 87% or about 30% of the time in an earlier analysis of a few hundred of the donors. Linkage disequilibrium might explain the correlated functional status among segregating V segments, but an unknown experimental factor could not be ruled out. Because HLA typing was missing for some donors at each locus, association tests included only the typed subset. The earlier analysis of a few hundred of the donors excluded roughly 17 rarely observed V segments, including chromosome 9 orphons, because counts were too low. According to a later analysis, TCR association rates differed among HLA loci, with DRB1 alleles showing the most associated TCRs and HLA-C alleles showing the fewest. In a later analysis, most CMV-associated TCR beta chains were found to appear HLA-restricted, with HLA associations seemingly driven largely by CMV exposure. According to a later analysis, parvovirus B19, influenza, CMV and Epstein-Barr virus appeared linked to several top co-occurrence clusters. The authors suggested that the approach could potentially be extended to other disease states and immunological phenotypes. Compared with the roughly 720-donor mean, donors in an Asian-associated ancestry cluster had fewer N-insertions in productive TCRs, according to a later genetic analysis. A later analysis associated about 16,000 TCR beta sequences with specific HLA alleles at a false discovery rate of 0.05. Across donors, most TCR sequences were observed very rarely, whereas some public TCRs were present in many individuals. The sequencing pipeline was judged likely to have produced a cluster of highly shared sequence variants as a technical artifact. Roughly uniform sequencing depth across donors was assumed in presence/absence analyses, although this assumption may not hold. A further reported finding was that TCR beta sequences accurately predicted the HLA-A and HLA-B alleles for most subjects in the first cohort. Some IMGT-functional V segments, including TRBV6-2 and TRBV6-3, could not be distinguished by the 87-base-pair reads and were therefore excluded. Cytomegalovirus status was reported to be diagnosed by the classifier with high specificity and sensitivity in both the original and validation cohorts. Immune exposure information for the cohort was limited to CMV serostatus.

As to this clone: This clone's antigen is unknown. No quality values exist for individual bases; no much larger clone is one base distant.

The germline ends are 13 bases apart after V is trimmed by 0 bases and J by 3 bases. Reading the germline V gene (reference sequence) gives CDR1 SGHNT and CDR2 YYREEE. From the cysteine up to the phenylalanine, the CDR3 has a length of 16 residues. The only DNA kept is the CDR3, 48 bases in frame from the first base. Receptor amplification or capture employed the immunoSEQ multiplex PCR assay. A mixture of 60 forward primers for TCR Vbeta segments and 13 reverse primers for TCR Jbeta segments was used in the multiplex PCR. Amplification of the CDR3 region of rearranged TCR beta genes was performed with a multiplex PCR assay on genomic DNA. The Illumina HiSeq System was used to sequence the amplified TCR beta libraries as 87-base-pair reads. Turning to the authors' computational methods: Across the 666 repertoires, a later analysis counted tens of millions of unique TCR beta chains, approximately 10 million of which were shared by at least two donors. A nearest-neighbor algorithm error-corrected the raw reads and collapsed the reads into unique sequences, merging closely related sequences to remove PCR and sequencing errors. V, D and J gene segments were assigned by aligning CDR3 sequences to IMGT reference sequences. For a sequence to be retained, a match of at least six nucleotides was required to both a V gene segment and a J gene segment. A rearrangement counted as productive if the CDR3 had no stop codons and remained in frame with V and J, and every other rearrangement counted as non-productive. Following IMGT convention, CDR3 was defined as the stretch from the second conserved V-encoded cysteine to the conserved J-encoded phenylalanine. In an earlier analysis of around 540 of the donors, sequences lacking an unambiguous match to a single V gene segment were excluded. In an earlier analysis of several hundred of the donors, V segments were called functional above 56.7% productive rearrangements and were called segregating when the between-donor standard deviation exceeded 5%. To diagnose cytomegalovirus status from the catalog of TCR beta chain sequences, a statistical classification framework was built. In a later analysis, TCR nucleotide sequences were compared against IMGT/GENE-DB human TR gene sequences so that V and J genes could be assigned. A later analysis assigned CDR3 sequences and most-parsimonious VDJ recombination scenarios with the TCRdist pipeline. In a later analysis, every TCR beta chain was defined by the combination of its CDR3 amino acid sequence and its V-gene family, and reads without a unique V-gene family were dropped. A later analysis removed 550 to 700 highly shared, low-generation-probability nucleotide sequences to deal with suspected cross-contamination and a sequencing artifact. A later analysis calculated a clonal expansion index for each public chain from normalized within-repertoire ranks of inferred template counts. In a later analysis, generation probabilities were computed with a VDJ recombination model fitted to out-of-frame rearrangements, and the resulting probabilities were checked against IGoR. Hypergeometric tests were used in a later analysis to score TCR-TCR, TCR-HLA and TCR-CMV co-occurrence, with a repertoire-size bias correction applied to the TCR pairs. In a later analysis, false discovery rates were estimated by permuting HLA or CMV assignments 20 times. In a later analysis, co-occurring TCRs were grouped with DBSCAN, and TCRdist sequence similarity was added when clustering was performed within HLA-allele-positive subsets. Repertoires with fewer than 30,000 or more than 120,000 public chains, plus five repertoires with anomalous nucleotide sharing, were excluded from co-occurrence clustering. Sourced from immuneACCESS, this table was stored by TCRdb with only in-frame sequences that have V and J called. A share of the clones is absent; for the studies checked, an unresolved V gene accounts for under half, and the remainder has no known explanation. V, J and clone size are those of that table, while D and trimming were read from the DNA. Here the sample has about 110,000 clones; approximately 79% occur a single time. The ten largest clones take up 6.2% of the sample.

The cohort was made up of several hundred healthy bone marrow donors. At the time of sampling, all cohort members were nominally healthy, though unrecorded immune exposures were likely present. The donor tested CMV seropositive and was one of the 289 seropositive cohort members. A peripheral blood sample was provided by each donor, and peripheral blood mononuclear cells were used for TCR beta sequencing. Genomic DNA extraction from the blood cell samples was performed with the Qiagen DNeasy Blood Extraction Kit. This receptor was identified in a man in his thirties or forties in good health and CMV-seropositive. The sequencing input was PBMCs. The chain is made from TRBV5-4 and TRBJ2-1, with a tentative D gene TRBD1 over 5 matching bases. The nucleotide sequence reads as follows: TGTGCCAGCAGCTTGGCCTCAGGGTCCCACTACAATGAGCAGTTCTTC. It is translated as CASSLASGSHYNEQFF.